This is a list of T cell receptor beta chains from one sample in a study of Graves' ophthalmopathy and Graves' hyperthyroidism. TCRdb itself ran the multiplex PCR reads through MiXCR, one entry per CDR3 protein. The table shows 220,000 or so distinct CDR3 sequences, with roughly 21% occurring only once. The sequencing sample was made of peripheral blood. Receptors originate from a woman aged 50 to 60 with Graves' ophthalmopathy. The CDR3 runs from the conserved cysteine through the conserved F or W. Fields, in order: J gene, D gene, clone size, V gene, CDR3 DNA, CDR3 protein. D genes are given only for firm matches. Clone sizes are given selectively: once, few, many, or a class where the clone is expanded.

TRBJ1-2	-	many	TRBV28	TGTGCCAGCAGCCCCGGGCCCTATGGCTACACCTTC	CASSPGPYGYTF
TRBJ2-7	-	many	TRBV12-3/TRBV12-4	TGTGCCAGCAGTCGGTGGGGGCGGGGTTACGAGCAGTACTTC	CASSRWGRGYEQYF
TRBJ2-4	TRBD1	many	TRBV28	TGTGCCAGCACGGGACAGGGCCGCCCGATTCAGTACTTC	CASTGQGRPIQYF
TRBJ2-1	-	many	TRBV6-1	TGTGCCAGCAGTGAAGCGCGGCGGACAAGTGGTAATGAGCAGTTCTTC	CASSEARRTSGNEQFF
TRBJ1-1	TRBD1	many	TRBV19	TGTGCCAGTAACTCTAGGACAGGGGGCGCTACTTCTGAAGCTTTCTTT	CASNSRTGGATSEAFF
TRBJ2-5	-	many	TRBV28	TGTGCCAGCAGTTACTCCGACAAGACCCAGTACTTC	CASSYSDKTQYF
TRBJ2-7	TRBD2	many	TRBV6-7	TGTGCCAGCAGTTACTCCACGACTAGCGGCTACGAGCAGTACTTC	CASSYSTTSGYEQYF
TRBJ2-7	-	many	TRBV20-1	TGCAGTGCTAGAGCCCCAGGGACCCGCCCTACCGAGCAGTACTTC	CSARAPGTRPTEQYF
TRBJ2-5	-	once	TRBV6-2/TRBV6-3	TGTGCCAGCAGACTTAGTCCGTGGCAAGAGACTCAGTACTTC	CASRLSPWQETQYF
TRBJ2-7	-	many	TRBV6-1	TGTGCCAGCAGCCTTACAGGGATTCCCTACGAGCAGTACTTC	CASSLTGIPYEQYF
TRBJ1-5	-	many	TRBV6-5	TGTGCCAGCAGTTTCAGGGGTAACCAGCCCCAGCATTTT	CASSFRGNQPQHF
TRBJ2-7	-	few	TRBV30	TGTGCCTGGAGCCACCCCCAGGGGGAGCAGTACTTC	CAWSHPQGEQYF
TRBJ2-2	TRBD1	-	TRBV6-1	TGTGCCAGCAGTGAGGGACAGGGGACCGCCGGGGAGCTGTTTTTT	CASSEGQGTAGELFF
TRBJ1-1	-	-	TRBV3-1	TGTGCCAGCAGCCAACCCGGACAGCCAATCGTTTCTTTCTTT	CASSQPGQPIVSFF
TRBJ2-7	TRBD2	many	TRBV27	TGTGCCAGCAGTAAGGGACTAGAAGGCTACGAGCAGTACTTC	CASSKGLEGYEQYF